Listed below are T cell receptor beta chains from one sample, sequenced in a study of T-cell memory formation after mild COVID-19. TCRdb re-derived calls from the 5' RACE reads in MiXCR, one entry per CDR3 protein. The sample holds more than 150,000 distinct CDR3 sequences; less than 20% are singletons and the top ten take roughly 3.8%. The sample comprised PBMCs or a T cell subset sorted from them (not recorded which). Receptors originate from a young man who had mild COVID-19 (a few samples of this study predate the infection). Cell type and time point are not known. The CDR3 runs from the conserved cysteine through the conserved F or W. Each record gives: V gene, clone size, D gene, J gene, CDR3 DNA, CDR3 protein. The D gene is left open where the match is weak. Clone size appears in some rows only: once, few, many, or a class for an expanded clone.

V gene: TRBV7-2
clone size: few
D gene: -
J gene: TRBJ2-3
CDR3 DNA: TGTGCCAGCAGCTTAGGTTTTGGCACAGATACGCAGTATTTT
CDR3 protein: CASSLGFGTDTQYF

V gene: TRBV12-3/TRBV12-4
clone size: -
D gene: -
J gene: TRBJ2-5
CDR3 DNA: TGTGCCAGCAGTGGCCCTAAAGAGACCCAGTACTTC
CDR3 protein: CASSGPKETQYF

V gene: TRBV6-5
clone size: -
D gene: -
J gene: TRBJ2-1
CDR3 DNA: TGTGCCAGCAGCCCGAGGCAGGGGGGGAATGAGCAGTTCTTC
CDR3 protein: CASSPRQGGNEQFF

V gene: TRBV4-1
clone size: many
D gene: TRBD1
J gene: TRBJ1-2
CDR3 DNA: TGCGCCAGCAGCCAAGATCGAAGGACAGGGAACTATGGCTACACCTTC
CDR3 protein: CASSQDRRTGNYGYTF

V gene: TRBV5-6
clone size: few
D gene: -
J gene: TRBJ2-7
CDR3 DNA: TGTGCCAGCAGCTTGGACAGGGAGGGGGAGAAGCAGTACTTC
CDR3 protein: CASSLDREGEKQYF

V gene: TRBV28
clone size: few
D gene: -
J gene: TRBJ1-5
CDR3 DNA: TGTGCCAGCAGCCCCCGACAGGACAATCAGCCCCAGCATTTT
CDR3 protein: CASSPRQDNQPQHF

V gene: TRBV5-4
clone size: -
D gene: -
J gene: TRBJ2-3
CDR3 DNA: TGTGCCAGCGCTCAGCGGGGCACAGATACGCAGTATTTT
CDR3 protein: CASAQRGTDTQYF

V gene: TRBV5-4
clone size: -
D gene: -
J gene: TRBJ2-5
CDR3 DNA: TGTGCCAGCAGTCCGGGGGGCCTGGAGACCCAGTACTTC
CDR3 protein: CASSPGGLETQYF

V gene: TRBV2
clone size: many
D gene: -
J gene: TRBJ1-4
CDR3 DNA: TGTGCCAGCAAACGGGACGTACATAATGAAAAACTGTTTTTT
CDR3 protein: CASKRDVHNEKLFF

V gene: TRBV6-5
clone size: -
D gene: TRBD1
J gene: TRBJ2-3
CDR3 DNA: TGTGCCAGCAGTTACTCCGGGACAGGGGGCATAGATACGCAGTATTTT
CDR3 protein: CASSYSGTGGIDTQYF

V gene: TRBV7-3
clone size: -
D gene: TRBD1
J gene: TRBJ2-1
CDR3 DNA: TGTGCCAGCAGCATCGGACAGGGGTCGTACAATGAGCAGTTCTTC
CDR3 protein: CASSIGQGSYNEQFF

V gene: TRBV6-5
clone size: -
D gene: TRBD1
J gene: TRBJ2-7
CDR3 DNA: TGTGCCAGCAGTTACGGGGACAGGGTACCCTACGAGCAGTACTTC
CDR3 protein: CASSYGDRVPYEQYF

V gene: TRBV18
clone size: -
D gene: -
J gene: TRBJ2-3
CDR3 DNA: TGTGCCAGCTCACCTTGGGGTGGGACGCAGTATTTT
CDR3 protein: CASSPWGGTQYF

V gene: TRBV5-1
clone size: few
D gene: TRBD1
J gene: TRBJ1-4
CDR3 DNA: TGCGCCAGCAGCTTGGGGGACAGGGGGCCGGAAAAACTGTTTTTT
CDR3 protein: CASSLGDRGPEKLFF

V gene: TRBV7-9
clone size: few
D gene: TRBD1
J gene: TRBJ1-2
CDR3 DNA: TGTGCCAGCAGCCAGGGACAGGGGGCGTCGGGTGGCTACACCTTC
CDR3 protein: CASSQGQGASGGYTF

V gene: TRBV7-8
clone size: -
D gene: -
J gene: TRBJ1-6
CDR3 DNA: TGTGCCAGCAGCACCACAGGGAACTCACCCCTCCACTTT
CDR3 protein: CASSTTGNSPLHF

V gene: TRBV27
clone size: -
D gene: -
J gene: TRBJ2-7
CDR3 DNA: TGTGCCAGCAATCAGGGGGGTTTAAGCTCCTACGAGCAGTACTTC
CDR3 protein: CASNQGGLSSYEQYF

V gene: TRBV10-2
clone size: few
D gene: TRBD2
J gene: TRBJ2-7
CDR3 DNA: TGCGCCAGCAGTGATCCTAGCGGGGGCATCTACGAGCAGTACTTC
CDR3 protein: CASSDPSGGIYEQYF

V gene: TRBV12-3/TRBV12-4
clone size: -
D gene: TRBD1
J gene: TRBJ1-2
CDR3 DNA: TGTGCCAGCAACAGACAGGGGGACTATGGCTACACCTTC
CDR3 protein: CASNRQGDYGYTF

V gene: TRBV20-1
clone size: -
D gene: TRBD1
J gene: TRBJ2-7
CDR3 DNA: TGCAGTCCTTACAGAGGGGGCGGAAGATACGAGCAGTACTTC
CDR3 protein: CSPYRGGGRYEQYF

V gene: TRBV7-2
clone size: -
D gene: TRBD2
J gene: TRBJ2-1
CDR3 DNA: TGTGCCAGCAGCCGGACTAGCGGGGGCTACAATGAGCAGTTCTTC
CDR3 protein: CASSRTSGGYNEQFF

V gene: TRBV10-3
clone size: few
D gene: TRBD2
J gene: TRBJ2-2
CDR3 DNA: TGTGCCATGCGCGGGGGGCCGAACACCGGGGAGCTGTTTTTT
CDR3 protein: CAMRGGPNTGELFF

V gene: TRBV12-3/TRBV12-4
clone size: few
D gene: TRBD1
J gene: TRBJ2-7
CDR3 DNA: TGTGCCAGCAGCTCAGGGGGCGAGCAGTACTTC
CDR3 protein: CASSSGGEQYF

V gene: TRBV5-1
clone size: few
D gene: -
J gene: TRBJ1-4
CDR3 DNA: TGCGCCAGCAGCCCTGACAGGATCGCAACTAATGAAAAACTGTTTTTT
CDR3 protein: CASSPDRIATNEKLFF

V gene: TRBV2
clone size: -
D gene: TRBD2
J gene: TRBJ2-5
CDR3 DNA: TGTGCCAGCCATGACAGGTGGACTAGCGGGGGGCCCTTGCCCCAGTACTTC
CDR3 protein: CASHDRWTSGGPLPQYF

V gene: TRBV20-1
clone size: few
D gene: -
J gene: TRBJ2-5
CDR3 DNA: TGCAGTGCTCCGGTTTCGGGGGCCTTCCAAGAGACCCAGTACTTC
CDR3 protein: CSAPVSGAFQETQYF

V gene: TRBV6-1
clone size: few
D gene: -
J gene: TRBJ2-7
CDR3 DNA: TGTGCCAGCACGAATCCCGGGAACGTGCAGTACTTC
CDR3 protein: CASTNPGNVQYF

V gene: TRBV9
clone size: -
D gene: -
J gene: TRBJ2-3
CDR3 DNA: TGTGCCAGCAGCGTAGGAGAGGGCGGACTTCGCACAGATACGCAGTATTTT
CDR3 protein: CASSVGEGGLRTDTQYF

V gene: TRBV7-2
clone size: few
D gene: -
J gene: TRBJ2-1
CDR3 DNA: TGTGCCAGCAGCTTAGTTGGCACCAACAATGAGCAGTTCTTC
CDR3 protein: CASSLVGTNNEQFF

V gene: TRBV29-1
clone size: many
D gene: TRBD2
J gene: TRBJ2-1
CDR3 DNA: TGCAGCGTTGACACCCTAGCGGCTCGGGCCAATGAGCAGTTCTTC
CDR3 protein: CSVDTLAARANEQFF

V gene: TRBV5-1
clone size: few
D gene: TRBD1
J gene: TRBJ2-1
CDR3 DNA: TGCGCCAGCAGCGTGACAGGGGAACCCTACAATGAGCAGTTCTTC
CDR3 protein: CASSVTGEPYNEQFF

V gene: TRBV5-6
clone size: -
D gene: -
J gene: TRBJ2-5
CDR3 DNA: TGTGCCAGCAGCAGGGACGGCGCCACCTACTTC
CDR3 protein: CASSRDGATYF

V gene: TRBV15
clone size: -
D gene: -
J gene: TRBJ1-2
CDR3 DNA: TGTGCCACCAGCAGAGATGGTTGGGGTGGCAATCCCGAGACCGGCTATGGCTACACCTTC
CDR3 protein: CATSRDGWGGNPETGYGYTF

V gene: TRBV6-5
clone size: many
D gene: -
J gene: TRBJ1-1
CDR3 DNA: TGTGCCAGCAGTTACTCGTATTCGGGGATCGGTGGCACTGAAGCTTTCTTT
CDR3 protein: CASSYSYSGIGGTEAFF

V gene: TRBV27
clone size: -
D gene: TRBD2
J gene: TRBJ2-1
CDR3 DNA: TGTGCCAGCAGTCACCTAGGACTAGCGGGGGGGACCTCCTACAATGAGCAGTTCTTC
CDR3 protein: CASSHLGLAGGTSYNEQFF

V gene: TRBV29-1
clone size: few
D gene: -
J gene: TRBJ1-4
CDR3 DNA: TGCAGCGTTGCCAGGGGTGCAACTAATGAAAAACTGTTTTTT
CDR3 protein: CSVARGATNEKLFF

V gene: TRBV28
clone size: -
D gene: -
J gene: TRBJ1-2
CDR3 DNA: TGTGCCAGCAGGGAACTCGGACATCGTATCACCTTC
CDR3 protein: CASRELGHRITF

V gene: TRBV7-9
clone size: -
D gene: TRBD2
J gene: TRBJ2-3
CDR3 DNA: TGTGCCAGCAGCTTAACCCTAGCGGGGGGCCATACGCAGTATTTT
CDR3 protein: CASSLTLAGGHTQYF

V gene: TRBV7-3
clone size: -
D gene: -
J gene: TRBJ2-3
CDR3 DNA: TGTGCCAGCAGCTTAAAGGTCGCGCGGGGCACAGATACGCAGTATTTT
CDR3 protein: CASSLKVARGTDTQYF

V gene: TRBV7-2
clone size: -
D gene: -
J gene: TRBJ2-2
CDR3 DNA: TGTGCCAGCAGATTTAGGGTGTCGCATAACACCGGGGAGCTGTTTTTT
CDR3 protein: CASRFRVSHNTGELFF

V gene: TRBV6-1
clone size: -
D gene: TRBD2
J gene: TRBJ2-3
CDR3 DNA: TGTGCCAGCACATCTCGGGGGGCAGATACGCAGTATTTT
CDR3 protein: CASTSRGADTQYF